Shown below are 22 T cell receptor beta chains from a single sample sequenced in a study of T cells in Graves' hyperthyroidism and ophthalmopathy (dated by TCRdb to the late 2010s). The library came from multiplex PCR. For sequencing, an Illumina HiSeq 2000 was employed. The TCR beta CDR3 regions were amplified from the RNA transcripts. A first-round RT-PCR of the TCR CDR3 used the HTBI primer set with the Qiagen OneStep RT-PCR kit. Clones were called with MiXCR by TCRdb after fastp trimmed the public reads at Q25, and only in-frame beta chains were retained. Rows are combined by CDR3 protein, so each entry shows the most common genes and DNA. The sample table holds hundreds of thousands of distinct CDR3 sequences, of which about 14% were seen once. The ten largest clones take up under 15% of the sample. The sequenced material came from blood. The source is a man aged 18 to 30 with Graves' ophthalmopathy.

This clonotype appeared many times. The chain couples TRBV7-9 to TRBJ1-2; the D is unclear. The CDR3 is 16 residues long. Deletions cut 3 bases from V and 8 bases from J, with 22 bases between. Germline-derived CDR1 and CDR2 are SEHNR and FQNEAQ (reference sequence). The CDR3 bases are TGTGCCAGCAGCTTTGAACCTAGGTTCGTCGGAAACGGCTACACCTTC. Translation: CASSFEPRFVGNGYTF. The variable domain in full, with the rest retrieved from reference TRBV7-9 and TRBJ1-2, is DTGVSQNPRHKITKRGQNVTFRCDPISEHNRLYWYRQTLGQGPEFLTYFQNEAQLEKSRLLSDRFSAERPKGSFSTLEIQRTEQGDSAMYLCASSFEPRFVGNGYTFGSGTRLTVV.

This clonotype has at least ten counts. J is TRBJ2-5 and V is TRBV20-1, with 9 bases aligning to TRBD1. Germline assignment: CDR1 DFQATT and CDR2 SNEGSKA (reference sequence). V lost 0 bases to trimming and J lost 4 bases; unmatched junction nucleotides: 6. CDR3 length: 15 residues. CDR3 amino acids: CSARDPGTGLETQYF. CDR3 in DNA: TGCAGTGCTAGAGACCCCGGGACAGGGCTAGAGACCCAGTACTTC.

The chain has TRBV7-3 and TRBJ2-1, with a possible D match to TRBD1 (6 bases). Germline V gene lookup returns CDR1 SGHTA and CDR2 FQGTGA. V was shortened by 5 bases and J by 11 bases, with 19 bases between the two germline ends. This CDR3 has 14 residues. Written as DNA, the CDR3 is TGTGCCAGCAGCCAAGGGCCCACAGGGAAAAAGCAGTTCTTC. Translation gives CASSQGPTGKKQFF.

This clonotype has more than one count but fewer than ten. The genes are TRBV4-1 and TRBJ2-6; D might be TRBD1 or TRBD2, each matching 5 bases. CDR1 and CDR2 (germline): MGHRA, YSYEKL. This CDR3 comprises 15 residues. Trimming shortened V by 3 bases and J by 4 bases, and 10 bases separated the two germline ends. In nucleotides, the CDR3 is TGCGCCAGCAGCCAGGTCGGGACCGGGGCCAACGTCCTGACTTTC. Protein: CASSQVGTGANVLTF.

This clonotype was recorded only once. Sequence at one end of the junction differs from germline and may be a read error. The CDR3 loop reads CASSTTGTSGPYERYF. Written as DNA, the CDR3 is TGCGCCAGCAGCACAACCGGGACTAGCGGCCCCTACGAGCGGTACTTC. The rearrangement uses TRBV5-1 and TRBJ2-7; 11 nucleotides line up with TRBD2. The CDR3 has 16 residues. CDR1 and CDR2 from the germline V gene are SGHRS and YFSETQ.

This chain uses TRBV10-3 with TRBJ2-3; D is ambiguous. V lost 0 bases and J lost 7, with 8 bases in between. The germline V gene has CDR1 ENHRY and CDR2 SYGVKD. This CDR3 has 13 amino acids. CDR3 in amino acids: CAISESKGHTQYF. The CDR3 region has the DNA TGTGCCATCAGTGAGTCGAAGGGTCATACGCAGTATTTT.

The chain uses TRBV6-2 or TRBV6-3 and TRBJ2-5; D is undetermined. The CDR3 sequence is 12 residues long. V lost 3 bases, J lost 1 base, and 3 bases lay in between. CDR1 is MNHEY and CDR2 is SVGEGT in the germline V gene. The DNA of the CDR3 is TGTGCCAGCAGTTATCTCCAAGAGACCCAGTACTTC. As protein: CASSYLQETQYF.

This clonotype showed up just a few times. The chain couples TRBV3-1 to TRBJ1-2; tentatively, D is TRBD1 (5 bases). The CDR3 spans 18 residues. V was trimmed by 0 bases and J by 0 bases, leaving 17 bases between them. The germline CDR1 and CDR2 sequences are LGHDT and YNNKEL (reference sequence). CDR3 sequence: CASSQEGGRGPTNYGYTF. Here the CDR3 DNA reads TGTGCCAGCAGCCAAGAAGGAGGAAGGGGCCCCACTAACTATGGCTACACCTTC.

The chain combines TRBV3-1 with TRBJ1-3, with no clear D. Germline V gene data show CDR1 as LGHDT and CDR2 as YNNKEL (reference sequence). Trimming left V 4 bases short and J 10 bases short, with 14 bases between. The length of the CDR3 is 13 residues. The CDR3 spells CASSLPSLGTIYF. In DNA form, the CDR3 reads TGTGCCAGCAGCCTTCCAAGTCTGGGTACCATATATTTT. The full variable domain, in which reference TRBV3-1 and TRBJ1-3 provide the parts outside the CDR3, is DTAVSQTPKYLVTQMGNDKSIKCEQNLGHDTMYWYKQDSKKFLKIMFSYNNKELIINETVPNRFSPKSPDKAHLNLHINSLELGDSAVYFCASSLPSLGTIYFGEGSWLTVV.

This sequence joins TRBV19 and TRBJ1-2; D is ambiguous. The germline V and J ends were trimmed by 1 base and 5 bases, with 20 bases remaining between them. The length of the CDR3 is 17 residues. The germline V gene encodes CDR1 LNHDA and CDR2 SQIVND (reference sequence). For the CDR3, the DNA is TGTGCCAGTAGTATAGGCCGGGAGGTTATCGGGGTTTATGGCTACACCTTC. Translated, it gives CASSIGREVIGVYGYTF.

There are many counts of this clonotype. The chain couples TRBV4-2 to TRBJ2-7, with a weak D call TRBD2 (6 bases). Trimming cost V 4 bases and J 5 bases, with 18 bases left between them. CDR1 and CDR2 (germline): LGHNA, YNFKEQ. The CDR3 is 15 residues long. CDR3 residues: CASSPGDGPWDEQYF. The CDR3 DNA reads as TGTGCCAGCAGCCCGGGGGACGGACCTTGGGACGAGCAGTACTTC.

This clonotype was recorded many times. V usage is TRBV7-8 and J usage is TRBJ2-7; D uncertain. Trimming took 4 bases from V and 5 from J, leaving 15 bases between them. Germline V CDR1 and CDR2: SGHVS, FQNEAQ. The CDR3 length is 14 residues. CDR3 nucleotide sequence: TGTGCCAGCAGCTCGTACATCCCTCCCGACGAGCAGTACTTC. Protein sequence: CASSSYIPPDEQYF.

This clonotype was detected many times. The CDR3 protein is CASSPMDIPNTEAFF. The CDR3 DNA reads TGTGCCAGCTCACCGATGGACATACCGAACACTGAAGCTTTCTTT. V usage is TRBV18 and J usage is TRBJ1-1; TRBD1 might be the D (5 bases). Germline V gene data show CDR1 as KGHSH and CDR2 as LQKENI. Deletions cut 3 bases from V and 1 base from J, with 12 bases between. This CDR3 is 15 amino acids long.

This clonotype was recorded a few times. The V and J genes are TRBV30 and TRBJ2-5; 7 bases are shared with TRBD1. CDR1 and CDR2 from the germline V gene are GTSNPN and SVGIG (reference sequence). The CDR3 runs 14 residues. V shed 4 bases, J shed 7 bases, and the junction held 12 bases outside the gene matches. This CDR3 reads CAWTAPGTAWTQYF. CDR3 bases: TGTGCCTGGACCGCCCCGGGGACAGCTTGGACCCAGTACTTC.

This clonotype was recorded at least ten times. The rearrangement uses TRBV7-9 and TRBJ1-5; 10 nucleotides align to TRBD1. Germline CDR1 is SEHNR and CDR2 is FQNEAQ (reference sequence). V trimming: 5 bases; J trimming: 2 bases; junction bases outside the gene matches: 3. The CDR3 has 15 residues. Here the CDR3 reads CASSGGTGGNQPQHF. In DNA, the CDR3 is TGTGCCAGCAGCGGAGGGACAGGGGGCAATCAGCCCCAGCATTTT.

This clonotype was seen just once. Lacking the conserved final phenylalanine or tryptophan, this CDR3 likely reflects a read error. The CDR3 DNA is TGTGCCAGCAGTGACCTCGAGCCCAGCAATCAGCCCCAGCATTCT. Translation gives CASSDLEPSNQPQHS. This chain joins TRBV25-1 and TRBJ1-5; D is unclear. This CDR3 is built from 15 residues. The germline CDR1 and CDR2 sequences are MGHDK and SYGVNS. Trimming stripped 3 bases from V and 1 base from J, with 10 bases between.

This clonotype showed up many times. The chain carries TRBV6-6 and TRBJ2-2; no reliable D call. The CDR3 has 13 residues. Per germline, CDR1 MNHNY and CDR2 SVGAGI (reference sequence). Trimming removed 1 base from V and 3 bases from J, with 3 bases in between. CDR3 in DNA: TGTGCCAGCAGTTACTGGGACACCGGGGAGCTGTTTTTT. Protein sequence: CASSYWDTGELFF.

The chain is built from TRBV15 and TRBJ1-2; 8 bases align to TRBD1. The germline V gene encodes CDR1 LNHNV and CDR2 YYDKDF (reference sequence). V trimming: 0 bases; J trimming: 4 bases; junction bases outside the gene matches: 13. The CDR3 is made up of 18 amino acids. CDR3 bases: TGTGCCACCAGCAGAGATCGCACAGGGGGATTCGAGGGCTATGGCTACACCTTC. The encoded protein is CATSRDRTGGFEGYGYTF.

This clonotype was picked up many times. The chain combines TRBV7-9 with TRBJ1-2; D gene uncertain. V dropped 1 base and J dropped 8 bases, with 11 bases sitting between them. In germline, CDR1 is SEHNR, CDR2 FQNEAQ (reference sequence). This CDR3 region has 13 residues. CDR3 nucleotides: TGTGCCAGCAGCTTAGAAGGGCTGAGCGGCTACACCTTC. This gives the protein CASSLEGLSGYTF.

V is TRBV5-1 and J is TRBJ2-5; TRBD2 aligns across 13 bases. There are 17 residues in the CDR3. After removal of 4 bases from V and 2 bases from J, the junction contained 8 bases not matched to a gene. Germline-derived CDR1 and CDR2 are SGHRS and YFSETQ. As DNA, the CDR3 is TGCGCCAGCAGCCGGACGGGGACTAGCGGGACACAAGAGACCCAGTACTTC. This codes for CASSRTGTSGTQETQYF. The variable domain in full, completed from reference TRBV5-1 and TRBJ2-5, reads KAGVTQTPRYLIKTRGQQVTLSCSPISGHRSVSWYQQTPGQGLQFLFEYFSETQRNKGNFPGRFSGRQFSNSRSEMNVSTLELGDSALYLCASSRTGTSGTQETQYFGPGTRLLVL.

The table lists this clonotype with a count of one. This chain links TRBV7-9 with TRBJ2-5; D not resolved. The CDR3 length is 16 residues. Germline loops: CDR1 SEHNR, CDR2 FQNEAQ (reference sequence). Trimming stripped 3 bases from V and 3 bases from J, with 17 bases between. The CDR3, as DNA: TGTGCCAGCAGCTTGGCGCCAGCAAGCCTTAAAGAGACCCAGTACTTC. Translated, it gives CASSLAPASLKETQYF.

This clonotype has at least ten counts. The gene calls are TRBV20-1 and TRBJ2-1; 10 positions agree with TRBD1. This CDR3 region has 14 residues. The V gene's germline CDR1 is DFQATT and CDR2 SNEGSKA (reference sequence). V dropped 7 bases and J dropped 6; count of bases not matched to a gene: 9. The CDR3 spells CSVSTGGPINEQFF. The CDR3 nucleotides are TGCAGTGTTTCGACAGGGGGCCCGATCAATGAGCAGTTCTTC.